This T cell receptor (beta chain) was observed in a study of molecular identifiers for immune sequencing clone quantification. Broader study findings: Researchers reportedly could pick up spiked Jurkat TCR RNA from one cell mixed into 1 million or so naive cells.

V shed 3 bases and J 5 bases; nucleotides not matched to a gene: 8. The CDR3 loop spans 17 amino acids. In germline, CDR1 is SNHLY, CDR2 FYNNEI. CD8+CD4-CCR7+CD45RA+ cells were sorted as naive CD8 T cells. From the PCR reads, TCRdb called clonotypes with MiXCR, one entry per CDR3 protein. The table shows under 350,000 distinct CDR3 sequences, with roughly a quarter occurring only once. This clonotype was seen a few times. What it binds is not known. Specimen: naive CD8+ T cells from blood, with Jurkat cell RNA spiked in. Subset specified: FACS-sorted CD8+CD4-CCR7+CD45RA+ naive T cells. This clonotype was sampled from a human donor in good health. Some libraries in this study had Jurkat cell RNA spiked in. The chain carries TRBV2 and TRBJ2-5, with 14 bases lining up with TRBD2. The CDR3 region has the DNA TGTGCCAGCAGTGACCCGGGACTAGCGGGAGTCGGGGAGACCCAGTACTTC. Protein product: CASSDPGLAGVGETQYF.